This TCR beta chain was found in a study of blood T cell repertoires in COVID-19. About the study: Acute-phase and convalescent COVID-19 samples originated in the United States, Italy and Spain. PBMCs, B-cell-depleted T cells, or T cells provided the cDNA or gDNA that made up the material.

Per the original methods: Nucleated cell counts were estimated from reference gene primer amplification. TCRdb's copy holds only in-frame clones and misses some; the assay was immunoSEQ multiplex PCR. The V and J calls and the clone size are those of that table, but D and trimming were determined from the DNA. Of under 250,000 clones listed, 80% to 85% are singletons. Unmatched junction bases numbered 1, after V lost 6 bases and J lost 4 bases. Germline values: CDR1 ENHRY, CDR2 SYGVKD. This CDR3 is 12 amino acids long. The chain joins TRBV10-3 to TRBJ2-7, with 9 bases lining up with TRBD1. The sequenced sample was peripheral blood. The sequence was obtained from a middle-aged woman who had recovered from COVID-19. For the CDR3, the DNA is TGTGCCATCAGCGGGACAGGGTACGAGCAGTACTTC. Translated, it gives CAISGTGYEQYF.